A selection of T cell receptor beta chains follows, all from one sample in a study of blood T cell repertoires in COVID-19. Here immunoSEQ multiplex PCR was the method, and the copy in TCRdb shows in-frame clones only, minus some. Among some 100,000 clones listed, 85% to 90% were seen once. The specimen was peripheral blood. The source is a human donor in a cohort sampled during active COVID-19. CDR3s include the opening cysteine and the closing phenylalanine or tryptophan. D genes are given only for firm matches. Clone size is not always given. Where it is, it says once, few, many or a class for expanded clones.

v_call: TRBV11-3; cdr3_length: 15; clone_size: NA; j_call: TRBJ2-1; d_call: TRBD2; cdr3_aa: CASQDAGGPGNEQFF; cdr3_nt: TGTGCCAGTCAGGATGCGGGGGGGCCGGGTAATGAGCAGTTCTTC
v_call: TRBV9; cdr3_length: 13; clone_size: NA; j_call: TRBJ1-1; d_call: NA; cdr3_aa: CASSVAVNTEAFF; cdr3_nt: TGTGCCAGCAGCGTAGCTGTGAACACTGAAGCTTTCTTT
v_call: TRBV2; cdr3_length: 13; clone_size: few; j_call: TRBJ2-5; d_call: NA; cdr3_aa: CASSLGTGETQYF; cdr3_nt: TGTGCCAGCAGCCTCGGGACTGGAGAGACCCAGTACTTC
v_call: TRBV7-9; cdr3_length: 13; clone_size: NA; j_call: TRBJ1-1; d_call: TRBD1; cdr3_aa: CASSSAGQGKAFF; cdr3_nt: TGTGCCAGCAGCTCTGCCGGACAGGGTAAAGCTTTCTTT
v_call: TRBV6-2/TRBV6-3; cdr3_length: 18; clone_size: NA; j_call: TRBJ1-4; d_call: NA; cdr3_aa: CASSFLITGRATNEKLFF; cdr3_nt: TGTGCCAGCAGTTTCCTTATAACAGGGAGAGCAACTAATGAAAAACTGTTTTTT
v_call: TRBV5-5; cdr3_length: 13; clone_size: NA; j_call: TRBJ1-2; d_call: NA; cdr3_aa: CASSSVANYGYTF; cdr3_nt: TGTGCCAGCAGCTCGGTAGCTAACTATGGCTACACCTTC
v_call: TRBV10-2; cdr3_length: 14; clone_size: NA; j_call: TRBJ1-2; d_call: NA; cdr3_aa: CASSALPANYGYTF; cdr3_nt: TGCGCCAGCAGTGCCCTACCCGCTAACTATGGCTACACCTTC
v_call: TRBV7-3; cdr3_length: 16; clone_size: NA; j_call: TRBJ2-1; d_call: NA; cdr3_aa: CASSPLLGSSYNEQFF; cdr3_nt: TGTGCCAGCAGTCCCCTTCTCGGGAGTTCCTACAATGAGCAGTTCTTC
v_call: TRBV7-9; cdr3_length: 15; clone_size: NA; j_call: TRBJ2-7; d_call: TRBD2; cdr3_aa: CASSLGPAGYYEQYF; cdr3_nt: TGTGCCAGCAGCTTAGGTCCAGCGGGATACTACGAGCAGTACTTC
v_call: TRBV5-1; cdr3_length: 14; clone_size: NA; j_call: TRBJ1-1; d_call: TRBD1; cdr3_aa: CASSPWDSNTEAFF; cdr3_nt: TGCGCCAGCAGCCCCTGGGACAGCAACACTGAAGCTTTCTTT
v_call: TRBV7-9; cdr3_length: 16; clone_size: NA; j_call: TRBJ2-4; d_call: NA; cdr3_aa: CASSPKGGSAKNIQYF; cdr3_nt: TGTGCCAGCAGCCCAAAGGGGGGGTCGGCCAAAAACATTCAGTACTTC
v_call: TRBV28; cdr3_length: 13; clone_size: NA; j_call: TRBJ2-1; d_call: TRBD2; cdr3_aa: CASSSGLAGTGVF; cdr3_nt: TGTGCCAGCAGTTCGGGACTAGCGGGGACAGGGGTCTTC
v_call: TRBV25-1; cdr3_length: 12; clone_size: few; j_call: TRBJ1-5; d_call: NA; cdr3_aa: CASRLGQQPQHF; cdr3_nt: TGTGCCAGCAGGCTCGGACAGCAGCCCCAGCATTTT
v_call: TRBV19; cdr3_length: 14; clone_size: NA; j_call: TRBJ2-7; d_call: TRBD1; cdr3_aa: CASSQDRGPYEQYF; cdr3_nt: TGTGCCAGTAGCCAAGACAGGGGACCCTACGAGCAGTACTTC
v_call: TRBV5-3; cdr3_length: 16; clone_size: NA; j_call: TRBJ2-1; d_call: TRBD2; cdr3_aa: CARSLARLAEYNEQFF; cdr3_nt: TGTGCCAGAAGCTTGGCTAGGCTAGCGGAGTACAATGAGCAGTTCTTC
v_call: TRBV19; cdr3_length: 14; clone_size: NA; j_call: TRBJ2-7; d_call: NA; cdr3_aa: CASSIPGSSYEQYF; cdr3_nt: TGTGCCAGTAGTATTCCGGGTAGCTCCTACGAGCAGTACTTC
v_call: TRBV6-5; cdr3_length: 14; clone_size: NA; j_call: TRBJ1-2; d_call: TRBD1; cdr3_aa: CASTARDRGRGYTF; cdr3_nt: TGTGCCAGCACCGCCCGGGACAGGGGACGGGGCTACACCTTC
v_call: TRBV11-3; cdr3_length: 15; clone_size: NA; j_call: TRBJ2-1; d_call: TRBD1; cdr3_aa: CASSPRQGPYNEQFF; cdr3_nt: TGTGCCAGCAGCCCGAGACAGGGCCCCTACAATGAGCAGTTCTTC
v_call: TRBV18; cdr3_length: 13; clone_size: NA; j_call: TRBJ2-7; d_call: TRBD1; cdr3_aa: CASSLGTAYEQYF; cdr3_nt: TGTGCCAGCTCACTAGGGACAGCCTACGAGCAGTACTTC
v_call: TRBV14; cdr3_length: 15; clone_size: few; j_call: TRBJ1-2; d_call: TRBD1; cdr3_aa: CASSARQGDRNGYTF; cdr3_nt: TGTGCCAGCAGCGCAAGACAGGGGGATAGGAATGGCTACACCTTC
v_call: TRBV5-6; cdr3_length: 15; clone_size: once; j_call: TRBJ1-1; d_call: NA; cdr3_aa: CASSLGMIGGLGAFF; cdr3_nt: TGTGCCAGCAGCTTGGGGATGATCGGGGGGCTCGGAGCTTTCTTT
v_call: TRBV2; cdr3_length: 15; clone_size: NA; j_call: TRBJ1-5; d_call: TRBD1; cdr3_aa: CASSEDRGSNQPQHF; cdr3_nt: TGTGCCAGCAGTGAAGACAGGGGGTCCAATCAGCCCCAGCATTTT
v_call: TRBV5-1; cdr3_length: 15; clone_size: NA; j_call: TRBJ2-1; d_call: NA; cdr3_aa: CASNPQGPIYNEQFF; cdr3_nt: TGCGCCAGCAATCCCCAGGGGCCCATCTACAATGAGCAGTTCTTC
v_call: TRBV11-1; cdr3_length: 13; clone_size: NA; j_call: TRBJ2-3; d_call: NA; cdr3_aa: CASSYDRNTQKYF; cdr3_nt: TGTGCCAGCAGCTATGACAGGAATACTCAGAAGTATTTT
v_call: TRBV19; cdr3_length: 16; clone_size: once; j_call: TRBJ2-1; d_call: TRBD2; cdr3_aa: CASSPTSGRGYNEQFF; cdr3_nt: TGTGCCAGTAGCCCAACTAGCGGGAGGGGGTACAATGAGCAGTTCTTC
v_call: TRBV14; cdr3_length: 16; clone_size: NA; j_call: TRBJ2-1; d_call: NA; cdr3_aa: CASSQDPLVSYNEQFF; cdr3_nt: TGTGCCAGCAGCCAAGATCCCCTAGTATCCTACAATGAGCAGTTCTTC
v_call: TRBV11-3; cdr3_length: 16; clone_size: NA; j_call: TRBJ2-5; d_call: TRBD1; cdr3_aa: CASSLGFNRGSETQYF; cdr3_nt: TGTGCCAGCAGCTTAGGGTTCAACAGGGGTTCAGAGACCCAGTACTTC
v_call: TRBV2; cdr3_length: 14; clone_size: NA; j_call: TRBJ2-1; d_call: TRBD1; cdr3_aa: CASRRDRGANEQFF; cdr3_nt: TGTGCCAGCAGGCGGGACAGGGGAGCGAATGAGCAGTTCTTC
v_call: TRBV20-1; cdr3_length: 10; clone_size: NA; j_call: TRBJ2-7; d_call: NA; cdr3_aa: CSARGQEQYF; cdr3_nt: TGCAGTGCTAGAGGCCAGGAGCAGTACTTC
v_call: TRBV7-9; cdr3_length: 15; clone_size: NA; j_call: TRBJ1-1; d_call: NA; cdr3_aa: CASSPLQGVGTEAFF; cdr3_nt: TGTGCCAGCAGCCCCCTCCAAGGGGTTGGCACTGAAGCTTTCTTT